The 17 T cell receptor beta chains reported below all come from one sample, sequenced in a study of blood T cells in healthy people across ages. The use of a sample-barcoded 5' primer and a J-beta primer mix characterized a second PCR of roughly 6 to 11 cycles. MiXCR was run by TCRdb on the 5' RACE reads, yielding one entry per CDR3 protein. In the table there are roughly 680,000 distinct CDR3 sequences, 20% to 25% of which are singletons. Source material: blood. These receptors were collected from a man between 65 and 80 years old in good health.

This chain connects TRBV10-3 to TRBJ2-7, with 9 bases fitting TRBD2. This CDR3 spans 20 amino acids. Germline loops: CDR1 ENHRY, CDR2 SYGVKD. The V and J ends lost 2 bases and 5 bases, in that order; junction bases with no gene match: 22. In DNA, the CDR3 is TGTGCCATCAGTGAGAACATTGGGATGGCTAGCGGGAAAAGCCCCAACGAGCAGTACTTC. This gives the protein CAISENIGMASGKSPNEQYF.

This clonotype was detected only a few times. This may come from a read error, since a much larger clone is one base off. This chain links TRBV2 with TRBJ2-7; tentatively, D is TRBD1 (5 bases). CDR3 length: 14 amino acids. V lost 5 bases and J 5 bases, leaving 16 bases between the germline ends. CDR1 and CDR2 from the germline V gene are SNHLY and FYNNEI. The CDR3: CASSQHAGPHEQYF. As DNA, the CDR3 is TGTGCCAGCAGTCAACATGCAGGGCCGCACGAGCAGTACTTC.

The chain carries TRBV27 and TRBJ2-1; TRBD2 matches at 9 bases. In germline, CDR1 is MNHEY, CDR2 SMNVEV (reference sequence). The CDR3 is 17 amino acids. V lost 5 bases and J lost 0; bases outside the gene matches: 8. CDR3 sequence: CASSPNGLARSYNEQFF. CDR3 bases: TGTGCCAGCAGTCCCAATGGACTAGCGCGCTCCTACAATGAGCAGTTCTTC.

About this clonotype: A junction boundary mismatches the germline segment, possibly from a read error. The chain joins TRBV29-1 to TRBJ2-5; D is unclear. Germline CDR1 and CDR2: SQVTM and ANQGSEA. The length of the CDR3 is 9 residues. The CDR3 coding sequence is TGCAGCGTTGAAGTTGCGGCACACTTC. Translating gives CSVEVAAHF.

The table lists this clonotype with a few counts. CDR3 residues: CASNRGALNTGELFF. CDR3 sequence (DNA): TGTGCCAGCAACCGGGGGGCGTTGAACACCGGGGAGCTGTTTTTT. The rearrangement uses TRBV5-8 and TRBJ2-2; D is perhaps TRBD2 (7 bases). The CDR3 covers 15 residues. The germline gives CDR1 SGHTS, CDR2 YDEGEE. Trimming stripped 6 bases from V and 1 base from J, with 13 bases between. The full variable domain, with the rest looked up from reference TRBV5-8 and TRBJ2-2, is EAGVTQSPTHLIKTRGQQATLRCSPISGHTSVYWYQQALGLGLQFLLWYDEGEERNRGNFPPRFSGRQFPNYSSELNVNALELEDSALYLCASNRGALNTGELFFGEGSRLTVL.

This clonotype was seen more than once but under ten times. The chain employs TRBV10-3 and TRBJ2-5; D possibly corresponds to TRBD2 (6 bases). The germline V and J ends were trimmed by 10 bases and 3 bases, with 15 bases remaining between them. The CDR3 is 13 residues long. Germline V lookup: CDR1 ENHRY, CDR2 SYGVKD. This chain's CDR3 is CASAGGPKETQYF. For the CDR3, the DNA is TGTGCCAGCGCCGGGGGACCGAAAGAGACCCAGTACTTC.

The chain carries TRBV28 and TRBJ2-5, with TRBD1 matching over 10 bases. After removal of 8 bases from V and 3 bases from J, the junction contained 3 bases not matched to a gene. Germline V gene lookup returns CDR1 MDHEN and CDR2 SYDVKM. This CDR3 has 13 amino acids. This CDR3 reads CASQGQGKETQYF. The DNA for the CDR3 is TGTGCCAGCCAGGGACAGGGGAAAGAGACCCAGTACTTC.

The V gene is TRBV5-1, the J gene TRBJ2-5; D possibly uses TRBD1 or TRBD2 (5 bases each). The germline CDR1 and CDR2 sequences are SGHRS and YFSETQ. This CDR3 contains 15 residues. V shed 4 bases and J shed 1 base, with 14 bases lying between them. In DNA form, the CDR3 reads TGCGCCAGCAGCGGGGGACCGAGCACCCAAGAGACCCAGTACTTC. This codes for CASSGGPSTQETQYF. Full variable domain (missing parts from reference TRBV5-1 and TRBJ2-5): KAGVTQTPRYLIKTRGQQVTLSCSPISGHRSVSWYQQTPGQGLQFLFEYFSETQRNKGNFPGRFSGRQFSNSRSEMNVSTLELGDSALYLCASSGGPSTQETQYFGPGTRLLVL.

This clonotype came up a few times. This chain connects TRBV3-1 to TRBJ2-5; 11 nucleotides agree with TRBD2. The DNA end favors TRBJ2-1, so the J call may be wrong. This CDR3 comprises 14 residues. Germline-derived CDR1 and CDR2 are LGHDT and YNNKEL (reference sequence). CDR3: CASSQGGTSGEQFF. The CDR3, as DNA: TGTGCCAGCAGCCAAGGAGGGACTAGCGGCGAGCAGTTCTTC.

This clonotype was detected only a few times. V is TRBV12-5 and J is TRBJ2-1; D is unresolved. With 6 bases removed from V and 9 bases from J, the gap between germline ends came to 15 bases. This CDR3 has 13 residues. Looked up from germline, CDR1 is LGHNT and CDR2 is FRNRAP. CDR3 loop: CASGHNPSSEQFF. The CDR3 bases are TGTGCTAGTGGACACAACCCGAGTAGTGAGCAGTTCTTC.

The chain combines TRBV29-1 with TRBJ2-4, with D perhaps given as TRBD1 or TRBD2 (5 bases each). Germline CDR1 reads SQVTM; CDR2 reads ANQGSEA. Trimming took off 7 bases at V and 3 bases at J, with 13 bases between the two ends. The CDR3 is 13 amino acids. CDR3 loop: CSASGAGKNIQYF. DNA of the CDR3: TGCAGCGCCTCCGGGGCAGGCAAAAACATTCAGTACTTC.

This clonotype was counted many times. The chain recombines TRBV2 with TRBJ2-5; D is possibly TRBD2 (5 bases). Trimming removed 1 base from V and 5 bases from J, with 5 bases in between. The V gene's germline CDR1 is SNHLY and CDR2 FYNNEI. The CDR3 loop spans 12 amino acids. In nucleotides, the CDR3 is TGTGCCAGCAGTGAAGGGAGGGAGACCCAGTACTTC. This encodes CASSEGRETQYF. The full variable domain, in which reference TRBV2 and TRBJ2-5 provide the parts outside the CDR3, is EPEVTQTPSHQVTQMGQEVILRCVPISNHLYFYWYRQILGQKVEFLVSFYNNEISEKSEIFDDQFSVERPDGSNFTLKIRSTKLEDSAMYFCASSEGRETQYFGPGTRLLVL.

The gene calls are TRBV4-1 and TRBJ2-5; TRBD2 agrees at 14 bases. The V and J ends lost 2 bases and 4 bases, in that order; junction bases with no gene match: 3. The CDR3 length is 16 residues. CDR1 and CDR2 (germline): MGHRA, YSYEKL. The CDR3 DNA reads TGCGCCAGCAGCCAACCTGGACTAGCGGGAGGAGAGACCCAGTACTTC. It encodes CASSQPGLAGGETQYF.

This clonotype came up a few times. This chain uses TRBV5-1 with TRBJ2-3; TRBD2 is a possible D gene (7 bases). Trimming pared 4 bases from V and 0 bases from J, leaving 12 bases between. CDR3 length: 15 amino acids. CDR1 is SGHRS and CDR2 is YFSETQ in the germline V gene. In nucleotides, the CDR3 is TGCGCCAGCAGCCGCGGGGGCGTTAGCACAGATACGCAGTATTTT. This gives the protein CASSRGGVSTDTQYF.

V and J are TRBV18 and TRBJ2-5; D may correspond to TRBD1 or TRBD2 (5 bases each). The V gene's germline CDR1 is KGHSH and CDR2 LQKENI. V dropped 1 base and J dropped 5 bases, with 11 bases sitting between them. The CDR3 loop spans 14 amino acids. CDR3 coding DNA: TGTGCCAGCTCACCACAGGGGAGAGGGGAGACCCAGTACTTC. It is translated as CASSPQGRGETQYF.

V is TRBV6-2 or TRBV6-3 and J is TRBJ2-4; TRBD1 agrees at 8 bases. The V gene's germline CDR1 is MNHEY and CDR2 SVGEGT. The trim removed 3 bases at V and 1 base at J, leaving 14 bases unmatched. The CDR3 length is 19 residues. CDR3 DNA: TGTGCCAGCAGTTATCTCGGACAGGGAGTTGAACGGGCCAAAAACATTCAGTACTTC. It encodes CASSYLGQGVERAKNIQYF.

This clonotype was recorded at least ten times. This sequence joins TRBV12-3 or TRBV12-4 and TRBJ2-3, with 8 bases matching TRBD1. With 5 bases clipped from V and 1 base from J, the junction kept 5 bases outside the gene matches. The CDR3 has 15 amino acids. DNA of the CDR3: TGTGCCAGCAGTCAGACAGGGGTGGGCACAGATACGCAGTATTTT. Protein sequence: CASSQTGVGTDTQYF.